The 32 T cell receptor beta chains below come from one sample, sequenced in a study of cytomegalovirus exposure and HLA in healthy donors. The PCR ran on 60 Vbeta and 13 Jbeta primers. Repertoires were generated with immunoSEQ multiplex PCR, while TCRdb's copy carries only in-frame clones and drops some. The table records about 210,000 clones, about 85% of them present only once. The sequenced material came from PBMCs. The receptors were sampled from a woman in her 50s in good health and CMV-seropositive.

The sample holds one count of this clone. This chain links TRBV7-2 with TRBJ1-2; 8 bases line up with TRBD1. V trimming: 6 bases; J trimming: 4 bases; junction bases outside the gene matches: 16. Germline loops: CDR1 SGHTA, CDR2 FQGNSA. CDR3 length equals 17 residues. Here the CDR3 DNA reads TGTGCCAGCAGTCAACACCCGGACAGGGTAGGACCCTATGGCTACACCTTC. Its translation is CASSQHPDRVGPYGYTF.

The V and J genes are TRBV5-1 and TRBJ2-3; a possible D gene is TRBD2 (6 bases). Germline-derived CDR1 and CDR2 are SGHRS and YFSETQ. This CDR3 has 16 amino acids. Trimming stripped 1 base from V and 3 bases from J, with 15 bases between. CDR3 sequence (DNA): TGCGCCAGCAGCTTGTTTGGTGCGGGGACGACAGATACGCAGTATTTT. This codes for CASSLFGAGTTDTQYF.

This chain uses TRBV4-3 with TRBJ1-6; D remains unclear. The CDR3 totals 13 residues. V gave up 0 bases and J gave up 7 bases, with 4 bases separating them. Germline V gene lookup returns CDR1 LGHNA and CDR2 YSLEER. The CDR3 DNA sequence: TGCGCCAGCAGCCAAGACAGGAATTCACCCCTCCACTTT. The encoded protein is CASSQDRNSPLHF.

J is TRBJ2-7 and V is TRBV5-1; 11 nucleotides agree with TRBD2. The V segment lost 5 bases and the J segment 3 bases; nucleotides outside the gene matches: 4. This CDR3 comprises 14 residues. CDR1 and CDR2 from the germline V gene are SGHRS and YFSETQ. DNA of the CDR3: TGCGCCAGCAGTTCGGGACTAGCGGTCTACGAGCAGTACTTC. It codes for CASSSGLAVYEQYF.

A single count supports this clone. The chain links TRBV5-1 to TRBJ1-4; 10 nucleotides match TRBD1. Germline V gives CDR1 SGHRS, CDR2 YFSETQ. V lost 4 bases to trimming and J lost 2 bases; unmatched junction nucleotides: 17. The CDR3 is made up of 20 amino acids. The chain's CDR3 is CASSNRERLDRGRTNEKLFF. The CDR3 DNA is TGCGCCAGCAGCAACAGGGAGCGACTTGACAGGGGGCGCACTAATGAAAAACTGTTTTTT. Full variable domain (remainder filled in from reference TRBV5-1 and TRBJ1-4): KAGVTQTPRYLIKTRGQQVTLSCSPISGHRSVSWYQQTPGQGLQFLFEYFSETQRNKGNFPGRFSGRQFSNSRSEMNVSTLELGDSALYLCASSNRERLDRGRTNEKLFFGSGTQLSVL.

There are a few counts of this clone. The chain employs TRBV7-9 and TRBJ2-7; TRBD1 is a possible D gene (6 bases). CDR1 and CDR2 (germline): SEHNR, FQNEAQ (reference sequence). The V and J ends lost 5 bases and 4 bases respectively, with 15 bases between them. There are 14 residues in the CDR3. The CDR3 DNA follows: TGTGCCAGCAGCGTCCGACAGGCTATGTACGAGCAGTACTTC. Its translation: CASSVRQAMYEQYF.

In this sample, this clone turned up once. This chain links TRBV10-1 with TRBJ1-2, with D unclear. This CDR3 comprises 12 residues. Germline V gene sequence: CDR1 WNHNN, CDR2 SYGVQD (reference sequence). V lost 9 bases, J lost 8 bases, and 16 bases lay in between. The CDR3 DNA is TGCGCCAGTGCCCCGACGGGTGAGGGCTACACCTTC. Its translation is CASAPTGEGYTF.

The gene calls are TRBV9 and TRBJ2-3; 8 nucleotides agree with TRBD2. The V gene end was trimmed by 0 bases and the J gene end by 3 bases; junction bases not matched to a gene: 6. Germline V gene sequence: CDR1 SGDLS, CDR2 YYNGEE. The CDR3 runs to 16 residues. CDR3 nucleotides: TGTGCCAGCAGCGTAGCTTCACTAGCGGCTACAGATACGCAGTATTTT. Its protein product is CASSVASLAATDTQYF. The whole variable domain, filled in from reference TRBV9 and TRBJ2-3, reads DSGVTQTPKHLITATGQRVTLRCSPRSGDLSVYWYQQSLDQGLQFLIQYYNGEERAKGNILERFSAQQFPDLHSELNLSSLELGDSALYFCASSVASLAATDTQYFGPGTRLTVL.

This clone is a singleton in its sample. The chain uses TRBV2 and TRBJ1-6; 7 nucleotides align to TRBD1. Unmatched junction bases numbered 10, after V lost 7 bases and J lost 7 bases. Per germline, CDR1 SNHLY and CDR2 FYNNEI. This CDR3 has 15 amino acids. CDR3 sequence: CASIQEGTANSPLHF. CDR3 DNA: TGTGCCAGCATTCAGGAAGGGACAGCAAATTCACCCCTCCACTTT.

The chain joins TRBV27 to TRBJ2-5; 8 bases are shared with TRBD2. Per the germline V gene, CDR1 is MNHEY and CDR2 is SMNVEV (reference sequence). Trimming removed 5 bases from V and 5 bases from J; junction bases left unmatched: 13. This CDR3 contains 16 residues. CDR3 bases: TGTGCCAGCAGTCCATTAGCGGGACCTCTGAAGGAGACCCAGTACTTC. Translating gives CASSPLAGPLKETQYF.

The J gene is TRBJ1-6, the V gene TRBV7-2, with D possibly TRBD1 on 5 matching bases. V dropped 0 bases and J dropped 7 bases, with 13 bases sitting between them. The CDR3 has 16 amino acids. Germline loops: CDR1 SGHTA, CDR2 FQGNSA. Here the CDR3 reads CASSLAQGSRNSPLHF. In nucleotides, the CDR3 is TGTGCCAGCAGCTTAGCCCAGGGCTCGAGGAATTCACCCCTCCACTTT. The complete variable domain, with remaining parts taken from reference TRBV7-2 and TRBJ1-6, reads GAGVSQSPSNKVTEKGKDVELRCDPISGHTALYWYRQSLGQGLEFLIYFQGNSAPDKSGLPSDRFSAERTGGSVSTLTIQRTQQEDSAVYLCASSLAQGSRNSPLHFGNGTRLTVT.

The chain uses TRBV7-9 and TRBJ1-5; no clear D gene. Germline V gene sequence: CDR1 SEHNR, CDR2 FQNEAQ (reference sequence). The CDR3 runs to 12 residues. The ends were cut back, 1 base at V and 6 bases at J, with 4 bases in the middle. The CDR3 DNA follows: TGTGCCAGCAGCTTAGACAGTCAGCCCCAGCATTTT. It codes for CASSLDSQPQHF.

The rearrangement uses TRBV2 and TRBJ1-4; 11 bases map to TRBD1. Trimming at V came to 6 bases and at J to 7 bases, leaving 16 bases not matched to a gene. This CDR3 contains 18 residues. The germline V gene has CDR1 SNHLY and CDR2 FYNNEI. The CDR3 DNA sequence: TGTGCCAGCAGCCAAGGGACAGGGGGAACAGGGCAGAGTGAAAAACTGTTTTTT. As protein: CASSQGTGGTGQSEKLFF.

This chain connects TRBV11-3 to TRBJ2-7, with TRBD1 as a possible D gene (6 bases). The V end lost 5 bases, the J end lost 6 bases, and 14 bases lay between the germline ends. CDR3 length: 13 amino acids. Germline lookup yields CDR1 SGHNT and CDR2 YENEEA. The CDR3 region is CASSPGHRGEQYF. The DNA of the CDR3 is TGTGCCAGCAGCCCGGGACACCGTGGCGAGCAGTACTTC.

A note on this clone: The germline gene is not matched at one end of the junction; a read error may be the cause. V usage is TRBV7-9 and J usage is TRBJ2-3; 8 bases are a match to TRBD2. The CDR3 spans 15 residues. Germline CDR1 is SEHNR and CDR2 is FQNEAQ (reference sequence). CDR3 DNA: TGTTCCAGCAGCTCCCGGACAGCGGGGGCGAATACGCAGTATTTT. It yields the protein CSSSSRTAGANTQYF.

The gene calls are TRBV7-3 and TRBJ1-1; D is undetermined. Germline lookup yields CDR1 SGHTA and CDR2 FQGTGA. The ends were cut back, 1 base at V and 1 base at J, with 10 bases in the middle. The CDR3 consists of 15 residues. CDR3 in DNA: TGTGCCAGCAGCTTAAGAGTCGCCTCGAACACTGAAGCTTTCTTT. This translates into CASSLRVASNTEAFF.

This clone appeared a few times. The V call is TRBV11-2, the J call TRBJ1-6; no firm D call. This CDR3 region has 15 residues. Per the germline V gene, CDR1 is SGHAT and CDR2 is FQNNGV. Deletions cut 4 bases from V and 6 bases from J, with 13 bases between. The CDR3 coding sequence is TGTGCCAGCAGCTCTGTCCGGGAGAGTAATTCACCCCTCCACTTT. It is translated as CASSSVRESNSPLHF.

The rearrangement links TRBV6-5 to TRBJ2-7, with 7 bases that match TRBD1. CDR1 is MNHEY and CDR2 is SVGAGI in the germline V gene. The junction had 4 bases not matched to a gene; V was cut back by 6 bases and J by 5 bases. The CDR3 spans 12 residues. The CDR3 nucleotides read TGTGCCAGCAGCCCGACAGGGAACGAGCAGTACTTC. It is translated as CASSPTGNEQYF.

The chain uses TRBV6-1 and TRBJ2-2; the D gene is possibly TRBD2 (5 bases). V shed 6 bases and J shed 5 bases, with 10 bases lying between them. This CDR3 has 13 residues. From germline, CDR1 is MNHNS and CDR2 SASEGT. This CDR3 reads CASRRVETGELFF. In DNA, the CDR3 is TGTGCCAGCAGGAGGGTGGAAACCGGGGAGCTGTTTTTT.

This clone was counted a single time. The V and J genes are TRBV6-1 and TRBJ1-2; D is undetermined. In germline, CDR1 is MNHNS, CDR2 SASEGT. Trimming cost V 6 bases and J 0 bases, with 14 bases left between them. The CDR3 loop spans 15 amino acids. This chain's CDR3 is CASRTMDGANYGYTF. In DNA, the CDR3 is TGTGCCAGCAGGACTATGGACGGGGCTAACTATGGCTACACCTTC.

This rearrangement joins TRBV9 to TRBJ2-3; TRBD2 matches at 7 bases. V lost 3 bases and J lost 6; bases outside the gene matches: 10. The CDR3 totals 15 residues. Germline V gene sequence: CDR1 SGDLS, CDR2 YYNGEE. In nucleotides, the CDR3 is TGTGCCAGCAGCGGAGGGAGGGTTGCCCGCGATACGCAGTATTTT. Translating it yields CASSGGRVARDTQYF. Based on the CDR3 plus reference TRBV9 and TRBJ2-3, the full variable domain is DSGVTQTPKHLITATGQRVTLRCSPRSGDLSVYWYQQSLDQGLQFLIQYYNGEERAKGNILERFSAQQFPDLHSELNLSSLELGDSALYFCASSGGRVARDTQYFGPGTRLTVL.

This clone showed up just once. The chain has TRBV30 and TRBJ2-7; 10 bases map to TRBD1. V gave up 5 bases and J gave up 5 bases; unmatched junction bases: 6. This CDR3 is 13 amino acids long. CDR1 is GTSNPN, CDR2 SVGIG, per germline (reference sequence). CDR3 DNA: TGTGCCTGGGACCGGGACAGGGGCAACGAGCAGTACTTC. It is translated as CAWDRDRGNEQYF.

J is TRBJ1-1 and V is TRBV18; 7 bases are shared with TRBD1. CDR1 and CDR2 (germline): KGHSH, LQKENI. With V trimmed by 3 bases and J by 1 base, 8 bases remained unmatched. This CDR3 region has 16 residues. The CDR3: CASSPNTGAKNTEAFF. As DNA, the CDR3 is TGTGCCAGCTCACCCAATACAGGGGCGAAGAACACTGAAGCTTTCTTT.

A few counts support this clone. The chain uses TRBV4-2 and TRBJ1-1; no reliable D call. The CDR3 extends over 13 amino acids. Germline loops: CDR1 LGHNA, CDR2 YNFKEQ. The germline V and J ends were trimmed by 1 base and 6 bases, with 9 bases remaining between them. For the CDR3, the DNA is TGTGCCAGCAGCCAAGTGTCAGGCGCTGAAGCTTTCTTT. Residues: CASSQVSGAEAFF.

This sequence joins TRBV18 and TRBJ1-3, with 9 bases aligning to TRBD1. V lost 5 bases, J lost 0 bases, and 8 bases stayed unmatched. The CDR3 contains 17 residues. Looked up from germline, CDR1 is KGHSH and CDR2 is LQKENI. The chain's CDR3 is CASSAYGQGFSGNTIYF. DNA for the CDR3: TGTGCCAGCTCAGCGTACGGACAGGGGTTCTCTGGAAACACCATATATTTT.

The V gene is TRBV7-9, the J gene TRBJ1-2; possible D gene TRBD1, 5 bases. Trimming shortened V by 1 base and J by 6 bases, and 12 bases separated the two germline ends. Germline loops: CDR1 SEHNR, CDR2 FQNEAQ (reference sequence). The CDR3 is 14 amino acids. CDR3 residues: CASSLVGGVDGYTF. CDR3 DNA: TGTGCCAGCAGCTTAGTCGGGGGAGTAGATGGCTACACCTTC.

This clone came up a few times. The genes are TRBV29-1 and TRBJ1-1; D is undetermined. The CDR3 is 11 residues long. Germline-derived CDR1 and CDR2 are SQVTM and ANQGSEA. The germline V and J ends were trimmed by 4 bases and 5 bases, with 8 bases remaining between them. CDR3 bases: TGCAGCGTTGGAATGAGGACTGAAGCTTTCTTT. The encoded protein is CSVGMRTEAFF. Filled out from reference TRBV29-1 and TRBJ1-1, the complete variable domain reads SAVISQKPSRDICQRGTSLTIQCQVDSQVTMMFWYRQQPGQSLTLIATANQGSEATYESGFVIDKFPISRPNLTFSTLTVSNMSPEDSSIYLCSVGMRTEAFFGQGTRLTVV.

The rearrangement uses TRBV7-9 and TRBJ1-2; D is undetermined. V lost 3 bases, J lost 3 bases, and 8 bases lay in between. CDR1 and CDR2 (germline): SEHNR, FQNEAQ (reference sequence). The CDR3 is 13 amino acids. The CDR3 protein is CASSFSRYYGYTF. The DNA of the CDR3 is TGTGCCAGCAGCTTCTCCAGATACTATGGCTACACCTTC. The complete variable domain, with remaining parts taken from reference TRBV7-9 and TRBJ1-2, reads DTGVSQNPRHKITKRGQNVTFRCDPISEHNRLYWYRQTLGQGPEFLTYFQNEAQLEKSRLLSDRFSAERPKGSFSTLEIQRTEQGDSAMYLCASSFSRYYGYTFGSGTRLTVV.

The J gene is TRBJ1-5, the V gene TRBV19; TRBD1 matches at 10 bases. The CDR3 sequence is 15 residues long. The V segment lost 7 bases and the J segment 11 bases; nucleotides outside the gene matches: 14. The germline gives CDR1 LNHDA, CDR2 SQIVND (reference sequence). The CDR3 spells CASNDRGRRPPSQHF. As DNA, the CDR3 is TGTGCCAGTAACGACAGGGGGCGACGCCCGCCCTCCCAGCATTTT.

The gene calls are TRBV7-9 and TRBJ1-2, with D perhaps matching TRBD1 (6 bases). The germline CDR1 and CDR2 sequences are SEHNR and FQNEAQ (reference sequence). The CDR3 runs 16 residues. V was clipped by 7 bases and J by 6 bases, with 24 bases between them. CDR3 in amino acids: CASTPVGAGASDGYTF. In DNA, the CDR3 is TGTGCCAGCACCCCGGTTGGGGCAGGGGCTTCTGATGGCTACACCTTC.

This clone was seen only a few times. This chain uses TRBV18 with TRBJ2-3; D is possibly TRBD1 (6 bases). This CDR3 is 15 amino acids long. Deletions cut 3 bases from V and 2 bases from J, with 12 bases between. Germline loops: CDR1 KGHSH, CDR2 LQKENI. This CDR3 is CASSPQQGPTDTQYF. In DNA form, the CDR3 reads TGTGCCAGCTCACCGCAACAGGGCCCCACAGATACGCAGTATTTT.

The chain combines TRBV18 with TRBJ1-2; TRBD1 aligns across 11 bases. V lost 6 bases, J lost 5 bases, and 8 bases stayed unmatched. Per germline, CDR1 KGHSH and CDR2 LQKENI. CDR3 length: 15 amino acids. The CDR3 sequence: CASSLGQGALYGYTF. The CDR3 DNA sequence: TGTGCCAGCTCGCTCGGACAGGGGGCGCTTTATGGCTACACCTTC.